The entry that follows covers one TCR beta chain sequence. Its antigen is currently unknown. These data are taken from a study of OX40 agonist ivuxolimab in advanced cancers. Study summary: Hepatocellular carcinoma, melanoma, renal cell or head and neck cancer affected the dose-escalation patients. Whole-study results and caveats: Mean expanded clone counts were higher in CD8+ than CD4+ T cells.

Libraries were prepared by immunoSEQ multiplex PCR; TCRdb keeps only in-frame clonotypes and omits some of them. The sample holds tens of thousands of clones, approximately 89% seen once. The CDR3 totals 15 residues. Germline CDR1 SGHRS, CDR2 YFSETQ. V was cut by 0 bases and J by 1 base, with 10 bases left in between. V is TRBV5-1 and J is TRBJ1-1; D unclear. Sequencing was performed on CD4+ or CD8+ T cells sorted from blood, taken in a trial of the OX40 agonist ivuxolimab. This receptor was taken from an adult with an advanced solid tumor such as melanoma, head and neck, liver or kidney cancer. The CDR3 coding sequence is TGCGCCAGCAGCTTGGTTGGCATATGGAACACTGAAGCTTTCTTT. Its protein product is CASSLVGIWNTEAFF. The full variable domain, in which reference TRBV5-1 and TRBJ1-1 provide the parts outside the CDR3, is KAGVTQTPRYLIKTRGQQVTLSCSPISGHRSVSWYQQTPGQGLQFLFEYFSETQRNKGNFPGRFSGRQFSNSRSEMNVSTLELGDSALYLCASSLVGIWNTEAFFGQGTRLTVV.